This T cell receptor (beta chain) derives from a study of identical twins. V was clipped by 3 bases and J by 6 bases, with 9 bases between them. CDR3 length: 13 residues. CDR1 is SGHAT, CDR2 FQNNGV, per germline. This clonotype was found many times. TCRdb used MiXCR to reprocess the 5' RACE reads, holding one entry per CDR3 protein. The profile shows 640,000 or so distinct CDR3 sequences, approximately 6.1% of them singletons. The TCR comes from a man aged 18 to 35 in good health. The chain is built from TRBV11-2 and TRBJ2-1; maybe TRBD2 (5 bases). Sequencing was performed on naive T cells sorted from blood. CDR3 DNA: TGTGCCAGCAGCTTCGGACTCGGCAATGAGCAGTTCTTC. Its translation is CASSFGLGNEQFF.